These 24 T cell receptor beta chains were sequenced from one sample in a study of radiation and T cells in renal cell carcinoma. Some clones are missing from TCRdb's copy, which holds only in-frame ones; the method was immunoSEQ multiplex PCR. The sample includes around 22,000 clones, roughly 60% of them seen just once. Treatment of the sample: treatment-naive control, cytoreductive nephrectomy. Specimen: tumor tissue, collected from a patient whose treatment was nephrectomy without radiotherapy. The receptors derive from a middle-aged man with renal cell carcinoma.

The chain employs TRBV10-2 and TRBJ2-6; 12 nucleotides line up with TRBD2. This CDR3 is 17 amino acids long. J gave up 4 bases and V 6 bases, and 7 bases lay outside the gene matches. Germline V gene lookup returns CDR1 WSHSY and CDR2 SAAADI. DNA of the CDR3: TGCGCCAGCAGCGAACTAGCGGGGGGCCAGGGGGCCAACGTCCTGACTTTC. It encodes CASSELAGGQGANVLTF.

The chain joins TRBV9 to TRBJ1-3, with D possibly being TRBD1 (5 bases). Germline loops: CDR1 SGDLS, CDR2 YYNGEE. The CDR3 is made up of 14 amino acids. Trimming shortened V by 4 bases and J by 0 bases, and 8 bases separated the two germline ends. In DNA, the CDR3 is TGTGCCAGCAGCACGGGGGGCTCTGGAAACACCATATATTTT. The encoded protein is CASSTGGSGNTIYF.

The V and J genes are TRBV6-5 and TRBJ2-3, with no clear D. The CDR3 covers 13 residues. The V and J ends lost 10 bases and 1 base respectively, with 12 bases between them. From germline, CDR1 is MNHEY and CDR2 SVGAGI. This chain's CDR3 is CATRSTGTDTQYF. The CDR3 region has the DNA TGTGCCACCCGGTCTACAGGCACAGATACGCAGTATTTT.

The rearrangement links TRBV6-6 to TRBJ1-2; D uncertain. The germline gives CDR1 MNHNY, CDR2 SVGAGI (reference sequence). The CDR3 runs 12 residues. Trimming shortened V by 2 bases and J by 7 bases, and 8 bases separated the two germline ends. CDR3 sequence reads: CASSYGGGGYTF. CDR3 DNA sequence: TGTGCCAGCAGTTACGGTGGAGGTGGCTACACCTTC.

V usage is TRBV30 and J usage is TRBJ2-7; D is unclear. The CDR3 totals 13 residues. V was clipped by 1 base and J by 2 bases, with 9 bases between them. CDR1 is GTSNPN, CDR2 SVGIG, per germline (reference sequence). The CDR3: CAWSGDGPYEQYF. CDR3 bases: TGTGCCTGGAGTGGAGACGGCCCCTACGAGCAGTACTTC.

This clone occurred a few times. This chain's CDR3 is CASSDRQGGDQPQHF. The CDR3 DNA reads as TGTGCCAGCAGCGACAGACAGGGTGGAGATCAGCCCCAGCATTTT. The chain has TRBV4-2 and TRBJ1-5; 7 bases map to TRBD1. Germline V gene sequence: CDR1 LGHNA, CDR2 YNFKEQ. Losses at the gene ends were 5 bases for V and 5 bases for J; bases not matched to a gene: 9. This CDR3 has 15 residues.

The chain recombines TRBV29-1 with TRBJ2-5; perhaps TRBD2 as D (6 bases). Trimming left V 8 bases short and J 6 bases short, with 10 bases between. The CDR3 sequence is 10 residues long. Germline assignment: CDR1 SQVTM and CDR2 ANQGSEA. This chain's CDR3 is CSSGEKTQYF. CDR3 sequence (DNA): TGCAGCTCGGGAGAAAAGACCCAGTACTTC.

The genes are TRBV2 and TRBJ2-7, with 10 nucleotides matching TRBD2. The trim removed 4 bases at V and 0 bases at J, leaving 6 bases unmatched. Germline values: CDR1 SNHLY, CDR2 FYNNEI. The CDR3 contains 16 residues. The CDR3 bases are TGTGCCAGCAGTGCCCGGACTAGCGGCAGCTCCTACGAGCAGTACTTC. Translating gives CASSARTSGSSYEQYF.

CDR3 sequence (DNA): TGTGCCAGCAGTTGGAAAAACTCCTATAATTCACCCCTCCACTTT. Translation: CASSWKNSYNSPLHF. The chain is built from TRBV6-5 and TRBJ1-6; no firm D call. This CDR3 has 15 residues. Germline V lookup: CDR1 MNHEY, CDR2 SVGAGI. V was trimmed by 4 bases and J by 0 bases, leaving 7 bases between them.

CDR3 nucleotide sequence: TGCGCCAGCAGCTTGTTGAGCTCTGGAAACACCATATATTTT. Its translation is CASSLLSSGNTIYF. The genes are TRBV5-1 and TRBJ1-3; D gene unclear. CDR3 size: 14 residues. From germline, CDR1 is SGHRS and CDR2 YFSETQ. V was clipped by 1 base and J by 0 bases, with 5 bases between them.

V gene TRBV5-5 combines with J gene TRBJ1-1; D is perhaps TRBD1 (5 bases). The CDR3 has 16 residues. The germline V gene encodes CDR1 SGHKS and CDR2 YYEKEE (reference sequence). The V gene lost 0 bases and the J gene lost 1 base, with 13 bases spanning the gap. The DNA of the CDR3 is TGTGCCAGCAGCTTGGTCGTCCAGGGCGGGAACACTGAAGCTTTCTTT. Translating it yields CASSLVVQGGNTEAFF. Combining the CDR3 with reference TRBV5-5 and TRBJ1-1 gives the whole variable domain DAGVTQSPTHLIKTRGQQVTLRCSPISGHKSVSWYQQVLGQGPQFIFQYYEKEERGRGNFPDRFSARQFPNYSSELNVNALLLGDSALYLCASSLVVQGGNTEAFFGQGTRLTVV.

The chain links TRBV5-4 to TRBJ2-7, with D perhaps TRBD1 (8 bases). Germline lookup yields CDR1 SGHNT and CDR2 YYREEE (reference sequence). The CDR3 runs 16 residues. V was shortened by 4 bases and J by 5 bases, with 22 bases between the two germline ends. The CDR3 loop reads CASSPSGGGRSNEQYF. The CDR3 bases are TGTGCCAGCAGCCCCTCAGGGGGCGGGAGATCGAACGAGCAGTACTTC.

The gene calls are TRBV27 and TRBJ1-4; 7 bases map to TRBD1. CDR3 length: 15 residues. With 2 bases clipped from V and 5 bases from J, the junction kept 5 bases outside the gene matches. Germline lookup yields CDR1 MNHEY and CDR2 SMNVEV (reference sequence). The CDR3 loop reads CASSLGTDENEKLFF. CDR3 in DNA: TGTGCCAGCAGTTTAGGGACAGACGAGAATGAAAAACTGTTTTTT.

The chain links TRBV18 to TRBJ1-2, with D hard to call. Germline values: CDR1 KGHSH, CDR2 LQKENI. This CDR3 comprises 14 residues. Trimming took 3 bases from V and 8 from J, leaving 16 bases between them. The CDR3 coding sequence is TGTGCCAGCTCACCTTCCCTGGGGTTGGAGGGCTACACCTTC. Protein sequence: CASSPSLGLEGYTF.

The chain recombines TRBV6-5 with TRBJ1-2; 8 bases line up with TRBD1. V was pared by 5 bases and J by 2 bases, with 1 base of the junction left unmatched. The CDR3 totals 13 residues. Germline V gives CDR1 MNHEY, CDR2 SVGAGI. CDR3 nucleotide sequence: TGTGCCAGCAGTAGGACAGGGAACTATGGCTACACCTTC. Amino acid sequence: CASSRTGNYGYTF.

By frequency in the sample, this clone is medium-sized. The gene calls are TRBV19 and TRBJ1-5, with D possibly matching TRBD1 (6 bases). This CDR3 is built from 15 residues. The germline V and J ends were trimmed by 7 bases and 6 bases, with 19 bases remaining between them. Germline V lookup: CDR1 LNHDA, CDR2 SQIVND (reference sequence). The CDR3 DNA reads TGTGCCAGTAAGGTCGCCCAGGGGACCACTCAGCCCCAGCATTTT. Its translation is CASKVAQGTTQPQHF.

The sample holds a few counts of this clone. This chain connects TRBV7-3 to TRBJ1-5; 9 positions agree with TRBD1. The germline V gene has CDR1 SGHTA and CDR2 FQGTGA. The CDR3 spans 14 residues. V shed 5 bases, J shed 7 bases, and the junction held 6 bases outside the gene matches. The CDR3 loop is CASSPYRGQQPQHF. CDR3 nucleotide sequence: TGTGCCAGCAGCCCATACAGGGGGCAGCAGCCCCAGCATTTT.

The J gene is TRBJ2-3, the V gene TRBV30; D is unresolved. V was clipped by 0 bases and J by 5 bases, with 9 bases between them. Germline V gene lookup returns CDR1 GTSNPN and CDR2 SVGIG (reference sequence). This CDR3 contains 13 residues. The CDR3, as DNA: TGTGCCTGGAGTGTACCGGAGAAAGATACGCAGTATTTT. Residues: CAWSVPEKDTQYF.

This chain connects TRBV11-2 to TRBJ2-7; D possibly uses TRBD1 or TRBD2 (5 bases each). Looked up from germline, CDR1 is SGHAT and CDR2 is FQNNGV. CDR3 length: 16 amino acids. Trimming took 1 base from V and 5 from J, leaving 18 bases between them. The CDR3 bases are TGTGCCAGCAGCTTAGCCCCTACCGGGGACGGCGACGAGCAGTACTTC. It specifies CASSLAPTGDGDEQYF.

CDR3 coding DNA: TGTGCCAGCAGCCACCCGGGGGCAGCTTTCTTT. The encoded protein is CASSHPGAAFF. V is TRBV28 and J is TRBJ1-1; D perhaps matches TRBD1 (6 bases). V was clipped by 6 bases and J by 10 bases, with 12 bases between them. Germline CDR1 is MDHEN and CDR2 is SYDVKM. CDR3 length equals 11 residues.

J is TRBJ2-1 and V is TRBV5-1; 7 bases line up with TRBD1. The CDR3 consists of 15 residues. V lost 4 bases to trimming and J lost 4 bases; unmatched junction nucleotides: 8. Germline V lookup: CDR1 SGHRS, CDR2 YFSETQ. In DNA form, the CDR3 reads TGCGCCAGCAGCGCTCCGGGACAGTCTTACAATGAGCAGTTCTTC. Protein: CASSAPGQSYNEQFF.

Regarding this clone: This may be a read error: a much more frequent sequence differs by one nucleotide. This sample includes further DNA sequences coding for the same CDR3. The chain couples TRBV29-1 to TRBJ2-6, with D perhaps matching TRBD2 (7 bases). V shed 6 bases and J shed 0 bases, with 15 bases lying between them. The CDR3 has 16 residues. The V gene's germline CDR1 is SQVTM and CDR2 ANQGSEA. CDR3 protein: CSVEGGLGSGANVLTF. The CDR3 DNA reads TGCAGCGTGGAGGGGGGGCTGGGCTCTGGGGCCAACGTCCTGACTTTC.

The gene calls are TRBV5-8 and TRBJ2-2; D perhaps matches TRBD2 (6 bases). V was clipped by 4 bases and J by 2 bases, with 15 bases between them. CDR3 length equals 16 residues. Germline V CDR1 and CDR2: SGHTS, YDEGEE. CDR3 nucleotides: TGTGCCAGCAGCCGGGGGACGGATTTTAACACCGGGGAGCTGTTTTTT. It encodes CASSRGTDFNTGELFF.

Only one count was recorded for this clone. The chain carries TRBV5-4 and TRBJ2-3, with TRBD2 as a possible D gene (5 bases). V lost 0 bases and J 0 bases, leaving 14 bases between the germline ends. Germline-derived CDR1 and CDR2 are SGHNT and YYREEE (reference sequence). The CDR3 is made up of 17 amino acids. CDR3: CASSLAGKSRSTDTQYF. In DNA form, the CDR3 reads TGTGCCAGCAGCTTGGCGGGGAAGAGTCGTAGCACAGATACGCAGTATTTT.